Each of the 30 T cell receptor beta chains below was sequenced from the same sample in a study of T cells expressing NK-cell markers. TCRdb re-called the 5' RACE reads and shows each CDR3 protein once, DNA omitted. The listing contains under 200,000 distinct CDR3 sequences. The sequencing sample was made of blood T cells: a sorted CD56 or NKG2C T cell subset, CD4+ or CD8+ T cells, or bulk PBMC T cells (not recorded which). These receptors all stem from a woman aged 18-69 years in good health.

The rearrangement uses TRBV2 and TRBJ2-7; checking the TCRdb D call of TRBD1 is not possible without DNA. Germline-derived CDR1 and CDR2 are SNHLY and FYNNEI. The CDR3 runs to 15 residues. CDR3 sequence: CASSGGVGQTYEQYF.

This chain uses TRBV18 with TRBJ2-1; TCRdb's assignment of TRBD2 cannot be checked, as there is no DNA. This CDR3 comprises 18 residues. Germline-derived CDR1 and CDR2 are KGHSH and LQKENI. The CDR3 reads CASFKGTALAGAGNEQFF.

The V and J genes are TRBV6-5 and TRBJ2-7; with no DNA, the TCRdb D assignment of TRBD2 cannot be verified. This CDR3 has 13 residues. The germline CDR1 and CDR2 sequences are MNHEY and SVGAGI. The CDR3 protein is CASSYGRGGEQYF.

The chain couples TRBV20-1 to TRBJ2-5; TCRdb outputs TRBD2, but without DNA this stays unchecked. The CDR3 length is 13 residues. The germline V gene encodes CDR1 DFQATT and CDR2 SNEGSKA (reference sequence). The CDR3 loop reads CSASWLAQETQYF.

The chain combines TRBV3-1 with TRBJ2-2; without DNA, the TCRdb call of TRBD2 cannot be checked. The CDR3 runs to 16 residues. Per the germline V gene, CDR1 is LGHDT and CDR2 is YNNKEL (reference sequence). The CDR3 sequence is CASSQVGLAGGGELFF.

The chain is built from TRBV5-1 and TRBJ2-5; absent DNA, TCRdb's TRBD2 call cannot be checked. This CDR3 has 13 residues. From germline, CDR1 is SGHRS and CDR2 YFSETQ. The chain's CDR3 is CASRASGVETQYF.

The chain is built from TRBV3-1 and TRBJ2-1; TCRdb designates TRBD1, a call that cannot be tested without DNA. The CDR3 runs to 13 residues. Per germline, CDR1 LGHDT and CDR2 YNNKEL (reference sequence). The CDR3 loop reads CASSQGIGGEQFF.

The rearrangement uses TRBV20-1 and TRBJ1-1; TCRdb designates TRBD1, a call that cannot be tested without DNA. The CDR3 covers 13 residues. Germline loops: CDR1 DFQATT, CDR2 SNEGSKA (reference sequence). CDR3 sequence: CSARDRRTSKAFF.

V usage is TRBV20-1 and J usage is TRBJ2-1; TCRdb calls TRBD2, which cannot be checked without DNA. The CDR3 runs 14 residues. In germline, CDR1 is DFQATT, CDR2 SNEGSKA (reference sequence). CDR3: CSARGGNRDNEQFF.

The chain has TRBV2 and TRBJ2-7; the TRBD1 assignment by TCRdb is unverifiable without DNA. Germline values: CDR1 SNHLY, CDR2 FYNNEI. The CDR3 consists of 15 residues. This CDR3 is CASTGGQGNSYEQYF.

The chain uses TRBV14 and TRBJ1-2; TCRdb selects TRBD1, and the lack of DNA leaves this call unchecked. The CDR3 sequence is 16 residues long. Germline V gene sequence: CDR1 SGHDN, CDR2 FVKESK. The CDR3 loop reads CASSPGRDPANYGYTF.

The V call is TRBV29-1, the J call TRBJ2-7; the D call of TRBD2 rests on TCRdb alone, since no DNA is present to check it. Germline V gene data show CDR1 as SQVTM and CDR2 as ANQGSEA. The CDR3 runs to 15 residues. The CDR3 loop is CSVGPITGGRIEQYF.

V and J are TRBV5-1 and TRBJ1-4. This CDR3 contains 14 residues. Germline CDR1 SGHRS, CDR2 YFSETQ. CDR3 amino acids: CASSLSRTDEKLFF.

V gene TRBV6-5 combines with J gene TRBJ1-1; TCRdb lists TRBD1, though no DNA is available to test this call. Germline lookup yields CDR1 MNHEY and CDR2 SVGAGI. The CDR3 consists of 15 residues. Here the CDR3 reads CASSYYGQGVRGAFF.

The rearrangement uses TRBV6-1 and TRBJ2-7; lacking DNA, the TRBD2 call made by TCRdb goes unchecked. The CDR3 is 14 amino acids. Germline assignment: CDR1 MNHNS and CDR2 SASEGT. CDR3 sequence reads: CASRSPEAYYEQYF.

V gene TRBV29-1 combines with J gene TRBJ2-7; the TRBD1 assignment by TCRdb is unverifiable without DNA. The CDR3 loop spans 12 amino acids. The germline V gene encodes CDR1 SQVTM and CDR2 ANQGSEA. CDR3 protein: CSSKGRSYEQYF.

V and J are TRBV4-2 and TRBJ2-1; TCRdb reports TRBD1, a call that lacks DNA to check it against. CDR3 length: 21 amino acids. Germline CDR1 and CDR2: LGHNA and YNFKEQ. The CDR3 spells CASSQRPTGVLGPSSYNEQFF.

CDR3 sequence reads: CSARRGEDTEAFF. J is TRBJ1-1 and V is TRBV20-1; TCRdb picks TRBD1, but there is no DNA to check that call. This CDR3 region has 13 residues. CDR1 and CDR2 from the germline V gene are DFQATT and SNEGSKA (reference sequence).

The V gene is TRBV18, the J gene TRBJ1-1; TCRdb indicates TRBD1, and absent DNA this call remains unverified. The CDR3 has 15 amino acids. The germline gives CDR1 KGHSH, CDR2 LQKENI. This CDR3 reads CASSLRQGENTEAFF.

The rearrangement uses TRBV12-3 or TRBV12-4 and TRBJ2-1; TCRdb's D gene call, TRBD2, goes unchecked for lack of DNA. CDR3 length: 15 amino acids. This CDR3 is CASSRGLAGGNEQFF.

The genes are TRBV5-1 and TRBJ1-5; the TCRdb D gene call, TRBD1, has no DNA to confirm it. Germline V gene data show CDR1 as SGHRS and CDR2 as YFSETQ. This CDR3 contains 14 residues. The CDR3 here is CASSMTGNNQPQHF.

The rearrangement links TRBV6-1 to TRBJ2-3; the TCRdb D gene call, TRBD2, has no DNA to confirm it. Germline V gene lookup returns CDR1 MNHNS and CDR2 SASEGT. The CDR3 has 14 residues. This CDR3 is CASRRGRDTDTQYF.

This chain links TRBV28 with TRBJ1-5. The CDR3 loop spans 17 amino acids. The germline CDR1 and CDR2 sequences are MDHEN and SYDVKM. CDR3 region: CASSLFLFGDPPQPQHF. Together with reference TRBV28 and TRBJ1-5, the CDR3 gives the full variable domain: DVKVTQSSRYLVKRTGEKVFLECVQDMDHENMFWYRQDPGLGLRLIYFSYDVKMKEKGDIPEGYSVSREKKERFSLILESASTNQTSMYLCASSLFLFGDPPQPQHFGDGTRLSIL.

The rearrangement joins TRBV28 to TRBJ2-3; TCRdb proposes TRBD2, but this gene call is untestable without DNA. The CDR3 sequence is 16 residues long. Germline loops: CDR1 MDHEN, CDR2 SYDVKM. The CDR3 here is CASRLLAGGGTDTQYF. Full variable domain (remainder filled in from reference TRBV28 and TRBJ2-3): DVKVTQSSRYLVKRTGEKVFLECVQDMDHENMFWYRQDPGLGLRLIYFSYDVKMKEKGDIPEGYSVSREKKERFSLILESASTNQTSMYLCASRLLAGGGTDTQYFGPGTRLTVL.

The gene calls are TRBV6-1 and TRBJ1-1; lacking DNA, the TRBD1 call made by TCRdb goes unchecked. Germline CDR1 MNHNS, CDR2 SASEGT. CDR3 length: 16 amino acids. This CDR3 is CASSEDLWGRGTEAFF.

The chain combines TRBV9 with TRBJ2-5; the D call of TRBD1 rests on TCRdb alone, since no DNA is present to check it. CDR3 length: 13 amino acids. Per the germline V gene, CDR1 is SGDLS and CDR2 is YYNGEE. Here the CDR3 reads CASSASGVETQYF.

CDR3 protein: CASSLSRLAGEYEQYF. The chain carries TRBV27 and TRBJ2-7; TCRdb's D call of TRBD2 is untestable without DNA. CDR3 size: 16 residues. Germline V gives CDR1 MNHEY, CDR2 SMNVEV (reference sequence).

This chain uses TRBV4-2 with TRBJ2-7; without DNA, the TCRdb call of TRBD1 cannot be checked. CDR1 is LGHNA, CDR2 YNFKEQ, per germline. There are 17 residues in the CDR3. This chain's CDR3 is CASSQVRARASSYEQYF.

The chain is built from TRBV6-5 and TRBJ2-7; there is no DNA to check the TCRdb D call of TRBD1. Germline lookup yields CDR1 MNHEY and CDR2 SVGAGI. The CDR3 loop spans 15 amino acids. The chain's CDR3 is CASSYSGTALGEQYF.

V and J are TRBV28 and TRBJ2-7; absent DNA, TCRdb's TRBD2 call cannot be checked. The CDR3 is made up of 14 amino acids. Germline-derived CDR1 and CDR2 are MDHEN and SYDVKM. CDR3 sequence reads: CASSWASVAYEQYF.